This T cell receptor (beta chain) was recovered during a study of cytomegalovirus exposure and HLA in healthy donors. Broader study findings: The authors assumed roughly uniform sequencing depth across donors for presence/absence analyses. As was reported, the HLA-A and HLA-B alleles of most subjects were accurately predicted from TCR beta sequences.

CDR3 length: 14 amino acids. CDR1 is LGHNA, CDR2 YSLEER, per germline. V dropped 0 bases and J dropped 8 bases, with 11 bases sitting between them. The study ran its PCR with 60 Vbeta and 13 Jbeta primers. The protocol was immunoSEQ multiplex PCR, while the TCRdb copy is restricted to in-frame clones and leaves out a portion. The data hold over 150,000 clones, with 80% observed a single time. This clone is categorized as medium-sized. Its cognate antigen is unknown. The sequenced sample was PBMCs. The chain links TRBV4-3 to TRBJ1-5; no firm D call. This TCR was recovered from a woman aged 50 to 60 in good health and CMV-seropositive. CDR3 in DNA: TGCGCCAGCAGCCAAGATGTAAGGGAGGAGCCCCAGCATTTT. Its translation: CASSQDVREEPQHF.